Below, 9 T cell receptor beta chains from the same sample are listed, as sequenced in a study of blood T cell repertoires in COVID-19. Some clones are missing from TCRdb's copy, which holds only in-frame ones; the method was immunoSEQ multiplex PCR. The data contain 200,000 to 250,000 clones, around 89% of them seen just once; the ten biggest clones take up about 2.5%. The sequencing input was peripheral blood. All receptors derive from a man aged 30 to 45 with COVID-19, enrolled during active disease.

CDR3 coding DNA: TGTGCCACCAAGGCAGGGGGTAACTACGAGCAGTACTTC. Its translation: CATKAGGNYEQYF. This chain joins TRBV24-1 and TRBJ2-7; 7 bases are shared with TRBD1. The CDR3 contains 13 residues. J gave up 3 bases and V 8 bases, and 6 bases lay outside the gene matches. The germline V gene has CDR1 KGHDR and CDR2 SFDVKD.

The CDR3 spells CASSFRPEDTEAFF. The CDR3 nucleotides are TGTGCCAGCAGTTTCCGACCTGAGGACACTGAAGCTTTCTTT. The chain links TRBV6-5 to TRBJ1-1, with no clear D. The V and J ends lost 4 bases and 3 bases respectively, with 12 bases between them. The CDR3 contains 14 residues. In germline, CDR1 is MNHEY, CDR2 SVGAGI.

V gene TRBV4-2 combines with J gene TRBJ2-1; a possible D gene is TRBD1 (6 bases). Germline V gene lookup returns CDR1 LGHNA and CDR2 YNFKEQ. This CDR3 is built from 17 residues. V was shortened by 1 base and J by 0 bases, with 13 bases between the two germline ends. CDR3 loop: CASSQVGGGFSYNEQFF. DNA of the CDR3: TGTGCCAGCAGCCAAGTTGGGGGCGGGTTCTCCTACAATGAGCAGTTCTTC.

The chain links TRBV5-1 to TRBJ1-1, with D perhaps matching TRBD1 (5 bases). There are 14 residues in the CDR3. Germline values: CDR1 SGHRS, CDR2 YFSETQ. Trimming stripped 7 bases from V and 1 base from J, with 14 bases between. The CDR3 region is CASVPGTPNTEAFF. The CDR3 DNA follows: TGCGCCAGCGTCCCGGGGACTCCGAACACTGAAGCTTTCTTT.

This sequence joins TRBV18 and TRBJ2-1; 13 bases map to TRBD2. In germline, CDR1 is KGHSH, CDR2 LQKENI. The V and J ends lost 8 bases and 6 bases, in that order; junction bases with no gene match: 4. This CDR3 has 14 residues. The CDR3 protein is CASPTSGGSNEQFF. CDR3 nucleotides: TGTGCCAGCCCGACTAGCGGGGGGTCCAATGAGCAGTTCTTC.

This clone was counted once. The genes are TRBV2 and TRBJ2-1; 9 bases map to TRBD2. CDR1 is SNHLY and CDR2 is FYNNEI in the germline V gene. V lost 6 bases, J lost 1 base, and 4 bases stayed unmatched. CDR3 length equals 15 residues. This chain's CDR3 is CASRDSGGSYNEQFF. CDR3 bases: TGTGCCAGCAGGGATAGCGGGGGTTCCTACAATGAGCAGTTCTTC. The whole variable domain, filled in from reference TRBV2 and TRBJ2-1, reads EPEVTQTPSHQVTQMGQEVILRCVPISNHLYFYWYRQILGQKVEFLVSFYNNEISEKSEIFDDQFSVERPDGSNFTLKIRSTKLEDSAMYFCASRDSGGSYNEQFFGPGTRLTVL.

This chain uses TRBV6-5 with TRBJ2-1; TRBD2 matches at 10 bases. The CDR3 has 15 residues. Germline V gene sequence: CDR1 MNHEY, CDR2 SVGAGI. V lost 11 bases, J lost 4 bases, and 11 bases stayed unmatched. The CDR3 region has the DNA TGTGCCTCAAAAAAAGCGGGAGGGAAATACAATGAGCAGTTCTTC. Amino acids: CASKKAGGKYNEQFF.

The rearrangement links TRBV10-3 to TRBJ1-6; 8 nucleotides match TRBD1. This CDR3 is built from 14 residues. V trimming: 7 bases; J trimming: 6 bases; junction bases outside the gene matches: 5. Germline V gene lookup returns CDR1 ENHRY and CDR2 SYGVKD. The CDR3 nucleotides are TGTGCCATCAATGGGCAGGGGGCTAATTCACCCCTCCACTTT. Translation: CAINGQGANSPLHF.

This rearrangement joins TRBV28 to TRBJ1-2; no clear D. The CDR3 totals 16 residues. Trimming removed 2 bases from V and 4 bases from J, with 17 bases in between. Germline V gives CDR1 MDHEN, CDR2 SYDVKM. The CDR3 protein is CASSLVVGSGGYGYTF. The DNA of the CDR3 is TGTGCCAGCAGTTTAGTAGTGGGAAGCGGTGGCTATGGCTACACCTTC.